This passage covers 31 T cell receptor beta chains from one sample sequenced in a study of naive and memory T cell subsets. The beta constant-region primer was an equimolar mix of two oligonucleotides covering TRBC1 and TRBC2. TCRdb recomputed calls from the UMI-ligation and nested PCR reads with MiXCR, one row per CDR3 protein. The sample records about 150,000 distinct CDR3 sequences, about 18% being singletons. Material for sequencing was naive CD4+ T cells from blood. Source of these receptors: a human donor in good health.

This clonotype has only a few counts. The chain couples TRBV30 to TRBJ2-2; D remains unclear. The CDR3 has 13 residues. CDR1 is GTSNPN, CDR2 SVGIG, per germline (reference sequence). The V gene lost 0 bases and the J gene lost 4 bases, with 6 bases spanning the gap. CDR3 in amino acids: CAWSVVGTGELFF. In DNA form, the CDR3 reads TGTGCCTGGAGTGTCGTAGGCACCGGGGAGCTGTTTTTT.

This clonotype showed up just a few times. CDR3 sequence: CASSQEQFRAGNYGYTF. The CDR3 DNA is TGTGCCAGCAGCCAAGAGCAATTCCGCGCAGGAAACTATGGCTACACCTTC. This rearrangement joins TRBV3-1 to TRBJ1-2; D is ambiguous. The V gene lost 0 bases and the J gene lost 2 bases, with 16 bases spanning the gap. Germline-derived CDR1 and CDR2 are LGHDT and YNNKEL (reference sequence). The CDR3 runs to 17 residues.

This clonotype was detected a few times. The chain employs TRBV5-1 and TRBJ2-7; D ambiguous. V gave up 4 bases and J gave up 7 bases, with 15 bases separating them. Germline V gene lookup returns CDR1 SGHRS and CDR2 YFSETQ. The CDR3 extends over 13 amino acids. CDR3 DNA: TGCGCCAGCAGCCAAGACCAGGCCCGGGAGCAGTACTTC. Protein sequence: CASSQDQAREQYF.

This clonotype turned up a few times. V is TRBV20-1 and J is TRBJ2-7; a weak D match, TRBD2 (6 bases). Per germline, CDR1 DFQATT and CDR2 SNEGSKA (reference sequence). V dropped 5 bases and J dropped 6 bases, with 17 bases sitting between them. The CDR3 is 13 amino acids. The CDR3 reads CSARLARGLEQYF. Written as DNA, the CDR3 is TGCAGTGCTCGGCTAGCGCGGGGTCTCGAGCAGTACTTC.

This clonotype was detected a few times. This rearrangement joins TRBV7-2 to TRBJ2-5; no clear D gene. Looked up from germline, CDR1 is SGHTA and CDR2 is FQGNSA. The CDR3 length is 10 residues. The V end was cut by 3 bases, the J end by 5 bases, with 1 base between. The CDR3 protein is CASSFETQYF. The CDR3 DNA is TGTGCCAGCAGCTTTGAGACCCAGTACTTC.

This clonotype was picked up a small number of times. V usage is TRBV20-1 and J usage is TRBJ2-1; a weak D match, TRBD2 (6 bases). Trimming took 7 bases from V and 5 from J, leaving 15 bases between them. Germline V gives CDR1 DFQATT, CDR2 SNEGSKA (reference sequence). The CDR3 totals 13 residues. The CDR3 here is CSVRGRFDNEQFF. The CDR3 DNA sequence: TGCAGTGTCAGAGGGAGGTTCGACAATGAGCAGTTCTTC.

The chain is built from TRBV29-1 and TRBJ2-3; D remains ambiguous. The CDR3 runs to 10 residues. In germline, CDR1 is SQVTM, CDR2 ANQGSEA. Trimming stripped 8 bases from V and 1 base from J, with 4 bases between. CDR3 in amino acids: CSFGTDTQYF. The DNA of the CDR3 is TGCAGCTTTGGCACAGATACGCAGTATTTT.

This clonotype was picked up a small number of times. V is TRBV7-2 and J is TRBJ1-1; D perhaps matches TRBD1 (5 bases). The germline V gene has CDR1 SGHTA and CDR2 FQGNSA. This CDR3 is built from 13 residues. The V and J ends lost 5 bases and 6 bases respectively, with 13 bases between them. CDR3 bases: TGTGCCAGCAGCCCTCCCTGGGGGTCTGAAGCTTTCTTT. It codes for CASSPPWGSEAFF. The variable domain in full, completed from reference TRBV7-2 and TRBJ1-1, reads GAGVSQSPSNKVTEKGKDVELRCDPISGHTALYWYRQSLGQGLEFLIYFQGNSAPDKSGLPSDRFSAERTGGSVSTLTIQRTQQEDSAVYLCASSPPWGSEAFFGQGTRLTVV.

The rearrangement joins TRBV30 to TRBJ2-7; D ambiguous. The V gene lost 6 bases and the J gene lost 4 bases, with 7 bases spanning the gap. The V gene's germline CDR1 is GTSNPN and CDR2 SVGIG (reference sequence). The CDR3 is 10 amino acids. The chain's CDR3 is CACGPYEQYF. The CDR3 region has the DNA TGTGCCTGTGGGCCATACGAGCAGTACTTC.

The sample holds many counts of this clonotype. The V and J genes are TRBV5-5 and TRBJ1-5; D is unresolved. Trimming pared 4 bases from V and 2 bases from J, leaving 13 bases between. The CDR3 covers 15 residues. Germline values: CDR1 SGHKS, CDR2 YYEKEE (reference sequence). CDR3 in amino acids: CASSATGAGNQPQHF. DNA for the CDR3: TGTGCCAGCAGCGCTACGGGTGCCGGCAATCAGCCCCAGCATTTT.

This clonotype came up many times. The gene calls are TRBV7-2 and TRBJ2-1; possibly TRBD1 for D (6 bases). The CDR3 consists of 15 residues. Trimming pared 1 base from V and 2 bases from J, leaving 9 bases between. Looked up from germline, CDR1 is SGHTA and CDR2 is FQGNSA. The CDR3 coding sequence is TGTGCCAGCAGCTTAGGGGGGCGGACCTACAATGAGCAGTTCTTC. Translated, it gives CASSLGGRTYNEQFF.

This clonotype turned up a few times. The rearrangement joins TRBV7-2 to TRBJ2-3; 7 nucleotides agree with TRBD1. The J segment lost 2 bases and the V segment lost 6 bases, leaving 11 bases of the junction unmatched. Germline CDR1 SGHTA, CDR2 FQGNSA. The CDR3 totals 16 residues. The CDR3 DNA is TGTGCCAGCAGGAGCGGACAGGCACGACCCACAGATACGCAGTATTTT. It translates to CASRSGQARPTDTQYF.

Here the CDR3 DNA reads TGCAGTGCTAGCGGGAGGGCCGGCAATGAGCAGTTCTTC. It yields the protein CSASGRAGNEQFF. The chain combines TRBV20-1 with TRBJ2-1; 8 nucleotides line up with TRBD2. The CDR3 contains 13 residues. Trimming cost V 3 bases and J 6 bases; bases outside gene matches: 4. The germline CDR1 and CDR2 sequences are DFQATT and SNEGSKA (reference sequence).

The V gene is TRBV7-9, the J gene TRBJ2-3; D is unresolved. With 4 bases removed from V and 1 base from J, the gap between germline ends came to 6 bases. CDR1 is SEHNR, CDR2 FQNEAQ, per germline (reference sequence). The CDR3 is made up of 13 amino acids. The CDR3 spells CASSWAGTDTQYF. In DNA form, the CDR3 reads TGTGCCAGCAGCTGGGCCGGCACAGATACGCAGTATTTT.

This CDR3 reads CASSSRTTTMDDEQFF. CDR3 sequence (DNA): TGTGCCAGCAGTTCCCGTACTACAACCATGGACGATGAGCAGTTCTTC. The chain uses TRBV27 and TRBJ2-1; no definite D call. The CDR3 spans 16 residues. Germline lookup yields CDR1 MNHEY and CDR2 SMNVEV (reference sequence). Trimming cost V 4 bases and J 8 bases, with 21 bases left between them.

V gene TRBV12-3 or TRBV12-4 combines with J gene TRBJ2-3, with D possibly TRBD2 on 6 matching bases. V was trimmed by 7 bases and J by 1 base, leaving 6 bases between them. CDR3 length equals 12 residues. The CDR3 loop reads CASKRGTDTQYF. CDR3 coding DNA: TGTGCCAGCAAGCGGGGCACAGATACGCAGTATTTT.

The table lists this clonotype with a few counts. This chain uses TRBV10-3 with TRBJ2-7; 10 bases are a match to TRBD2. Germline assignment: CDR1 ENHRY and CDR2 SYGVKD. This CDR3 is built from 15 residues. Germline trimming cut 3 bases from V and 3 bases from J; bases unmatched to any gene: 5. The CDR3 loop is CAISELAGPYYEQYF. CDR3 sequence (DNA): TGTGCCATCAGTGAACTAGCGGGACCATACTACGAGCAGTACTTC.

This clonotype was detected a few times. The rearrangement joins TRBV28 to TRBJ1-1; D might be TRBD1 (5 bases). The CDR3 has 14 amino acids. From germline, CDR1 is MDHEN and CDR2 SYDVKM. Deletions cut 3 bases from V and 4 bases from J, with 12 bases between. CDR3 DNA sequence: TGTGCCAGCAGTTTCGGAGTGGGGCGCACTGAAGCTTTCTTT. Its translation is CASSFGVGRTEAFF.

In this sample, this clonotype turned up many times. The chain uses TRBV24-1 and TRBJ2-7; 11 bases line up with TRBD1. V was clipped by 3 bases and J by 5 bases; unmatched bases: 5. The germline gives CDR1 KGHDR, CDR2 SFDVKD. The CDR3 runs to 15 residues. The CDR3 nucleotides are TGTGCCACCAGTGATCCAGGACAGGGGGCCCACGAGCAGTACTTC. This gives the protein CATSDPGQGAHEQYF.

This clonotype was seen a few times. This chain links TRBV7-2 with TRBJ2-1; 10 bases line up with TRBD2. The CDR3 sequence is 17 residues long. V shed 1 base and J 6 bases; nucleotides not matched to a gene: 9. Germline V gives CDR1 SGHTA, CDR2 FQGNSA. The CDR3 loop reads CASSLVVAGGVRNEQFF. CDR3 bases: TGTGCCAGCAGCTTAGTTGTAGCGGGAGGTGTACGCAATGAGCAGTTCTTC.

The CDR3 reads CAISRGAEAFF. CDR3 nucleotides: TGTGCCATCAGTCGGGGAGCTGAAGCTTTCTTT. The chain links TRBV10-3 to TRBJ1-1; D call uncertain. CDR1 is ENHRY, CDR2 SYGVKD, per germline. This CDR3 has 11 amino acids. The V end was cut by 5 bases, the J end by 6 bases, with 7 bases between.

This clonotype was observed a handful of times. This rearrangement joins TRBV29-1 to TRBJ2-2, with D possibly being TRBD1 (5 bases). The V end was cut by 5 bases, the J end by 1 base, with 14 bases between. This CDR3 contains 15 residues. The germline V gene has CDR1 SQVTM and CDR2 ANQGSEA. CDR3 DNA sequence: TGCAGCGTTATCGGGCCAGGGTTGAACACCGGGGAGCTGTTTTTT. Amino acid sequence: CSVIGPGLNTGELFF.

This clonotype was seen more than once but under ten times. The chain joins TRBV5-1 to TRBJ2-3; D might be TRBD2 (6 bases). Germline lookup yields CDR1 SGHRS and CDR2 YFSETQ. Trimming stripped 5 bases from V and 4 bases from J, with 8 bases between. The length of the CDR3 is 12 residues. CDR3 amino acids: CASREGADTQYF. The DNA for the CDR3 is TGCGCCAGCAGGGAGGGCGCAGATACGCAGTATTTT.

Only a few counts were recorded for this clonotype. The CDR3 DNA reads TGTGCCAGCAGTTACGGAGGCGCTCTCCCTGAGCAGTTCTTC. Protein product: CASSYGGALPEQFF. This sequence joins TRBV6-2 or TRBV6-3 and TRBJ2-1; D is perhaps TRBD2 (5 bases). CDR1 and CDR2 from the germline V gene are MNHEY and SVGEGT. The CDR3 length is 14 residues. The germline V and J ends were trimmed by 2 bases and 9 bases, with 14 bases remaining between them.

This chain links TRBV5-6 with TRBJ1-2; 9 bases fit TRBD1. The CDR3 runs 14 residues. Germline V lookup: CDR1 SGHDT, CDR2 YYEEEE. After removal of 3 bases from V and 2 bases from J, the junction contained 2 bases not matched to a gene. CDR3 protein: CASSSGQGNYGYTF. The CDR3 DNA reads as TGTGCCAGCAGCTCGGGACAGGGCAACTATGGCTACACCTTC.

V is TRBV5-1 and J is TRBJ2-1, with D possibly matching TRBD2 (5 bases). Germline CDR1 SGHRS, CDR2 YFSETQ. The CDR3 is 14 residues long. Trimming left V 4 bases short and J 5 bases short, with 13 bases between. The CDR3 sequence is CASSAGVENNEQFF. In DNA, the CDR3 is TGCGCCAGCAGCGCCGGGGTTGAAAACAATGAGCAGTTCTTC.

This chain links TRBV28 with TRBJ2-3; D ambiguous. In germline, CDR1 is MDHEN, CDR2 SYDVKM. V dropped 10 bases and J dropped 4 bases, with 0 bases sitting between them. The CDR3 is 8 residues long. CDR3 loop: CATDTQYF. Written as DNA, the CDR3 is TGTGCCACAGATACGCAGTATTTT.

The CDR3 region is CASSLSRDRSGETQYF. CDR3 DNA: TGTGCCAGCAGTCTAAGCCGGGACCGATCTGGGGAGACCCAGTACTTC. The chain has TRBV6-5 and TRBJ2-5; D could derive from TRBD1 or TRBD2 (5 bases each). The CDR3 contains 16 residues. The germline V and J ends were trimmed by 5 bases and 5 bases, with 21 bases remaining between them. Germline CDR1 and CDR2: MNHEY and SVGAGI.

This rearrangement joins TRBV12-3 or TRBV12-4 to TRBJ2-2; possible D gene TRBD2, 6 bases. The length of the CDR3 is 13 residues. CDR3: CAPSDTNTGELFF. The CDR3 nucleotides are TGTGCTCCTAGCGATACGAACACCGGGGAGCTGTTTTTT.

With respect to this clonotype: A junction boundary mismatches the germline segment, possibly from a read error. V usage is TRBV3-1 and J usage is TRBJ1-1, with no clear D. This CDR3 region has 14 residues. Germline CDR1 is LGHDT and CDR2 is YNNKEL (reference sequence). DNA of the CDR3: TGTGCCAGCAGCCAAGGGACTAAGAACACTGAAGCCTTCTTT. Translating it yields CASSQGTKNTEAFF.

This clonotype was detected many times. The J gene is TRBJ2-3, the V gene TRBV18; D might be TRBD1 (6 bases). The V end was cut by 4 bases, the J end by 2 bases, with 10 bases between. The V gene's germline CDR1 is KGHSH and CDR2 LQKENI. The CDR3 contains 14 residues. CDR3 coding DNA: TGTGCCAGCTCACTCGGACAGAACACAGATACGCAGTATTTT. It specifies CASSLGQNTDTQYF.